This T cell receptor beta chain derives from a study of T cells in Graves' hyperthyroidism and ophthalmopathy (dated by TCRdb to the late 2010s). For the wider study: Peripheral blood samples were taken at the time of initial diagnosis, prior to any treatment. After blood sampling, hyperthyroidism patients were treated with methimazole at a starting dose of 30 mg daily, and ophthalmopathy patients were treated with high-dose intravenous methylprednisolone. For training and testing, the 100 or so patients in the discovery cohort were randomly divided in a 7:3 ratio. According to the paper, TCR Vbeta CDR3 sequencing was carried out on over 130 peripheral blood samples, which came from about 45 ophthalmopathy, about 75 hyperthyroidism and roughly 17 progressor patients. An independent validation cohort of under 20 hyperthyroidism patients and some 15 patients who later progressed to ophthalmopathy tested prospective prediction of ophthalmopathy. A discovery cohort of 95 to 100 patients, 43 with Graves' ophthalmopathy and fewer than 65 with stable Graves' hyperthyroidism, was used to find distinguishing TCR V-J signatures. In addition, the study compared T-cell repertoires in thyroid tissue and in blood from several Graves' hyperthyroidism patients. Beyond this particular receptor, the publication reports: During validation, the model predicted progression to ophthalmopathy a median of approximately 6 months ahead of onset, with more than 60% sensitivity and 72% to 80% specificity. A model built on a 13 V-J signature distinguished ophthalmopathy from stable hyperthyroidism, reaching roughly 88% sensitivity and about 81% specificity in cross-validation and 80%/75% in testing. Most expanded thyroid clonotypes (frequency above 0.001) were also found in blood, which suggests that blood repertoires may mirror thyroid immune responses. Sample size was not statistically predetermined, and investigators were not blinded to group allocation.

The TCR beta CDR3 regions were amplified from RNA transcripts. The TCR CDR3 was subjected to a first round of RT-PCR using the HTBI primer set and the Qiagen OneStep RT-PCR kit. The libraries were constructed in a second round of multiplex PCR and then size-selected and purified. Libraries were sequenced paired-end with 100 bp reads on an Illumina HiSeq2000. In the source study's methods: SOAPnuke was used to process the raw data, with reads discarded if the reads contained adapters or uncalled bases, had a mean Phred below 15, or lacked an exact constant-primer or identifier match. High-quality paired reads were merged using COPE v1.2.5, and each unique nucleotide sequence was defined as a clonotype. Clonotypes were aligned to IMGT TRBV, TRBD and TRBJ reference segments using MiTCR v1.1. Only V-J combinations with frequency above 0.0001, covering 99% to 99.2% of repertoires, were analysed. A TCS score was defined as the ratio of F50 (clonal expansion) to E x V (chaos), with BLOSUM62-based TCRdist applied between CDR3 peptides within each V-J. Welch's t-statistics and random forest reduced 514 V-J features to roughly 13, which were used in a naive Bayes classifier (R e1071). TCRdb trimmed the raw reads at Q25, called clones with MiXCR and kept productive beta chains. Rows matching on CDR3 protein sequence are summarized as one entry with the most common DNA and genes. TCRdb assigned the V and J calls; the authors' analysis was not used. The table for this sample lists about 640,000 distinct CDR3 sequences; approximately 15% of them were counted only once. Around 12% of the sample lies in the top ten.

The V end gives up 4 bases and the J end 9 bases, leaving 10 bases in the junction not matched to a gene. CDR1 and CDR2 are read off the germline V gene as SQVTM and ANQGSEA. From cysteine to phenylalanine, the CDR3 is 14 amino acids long. CDR3 DNA only is kept here, 42 bases in frame from base 1. About this clonotype: Its antigen remains undetermined. Per-base quality was not reported, and no clone a single base away is much larger than it.

Ophthalmopathy patients had moderately to severely active disease, Clinical Activity Score of at least 3, NOSPECS grade of at least 4, and duration under 3 months. Any patient with an uncontrolled infection, another autoimmune disease, pregnancy or lactation was excluded. Diagnoses were based on clinical symptoms, serum thyroxine and TRAb, thyroid ultrasound and orbital computed tomography. PBMCs were isolated from roughly 10 ml of fresh peripheral blood by Ficoll-Paque density gradient centrifugation. Total RNA was extracted using Trizol reagent, and RNA quality was assessed on an Agilent 2100 Bioanalyzer.

The source of this sequence is a woman aged 45-59 years with Graves' ophthalmopathy. The V gene is TRBV29-1 and the J gene is TRBJ2-2; TRBD1 matches 8 bases in the middle. Sequencing was performed on blood. The CDR3 amino acid sequence is: CSVAWTGLTRELFF. DNA sequence: TGCAGCGTTGCTTGGACAGGGTTAACCAGGGAGCTGTTTTTT.